This passage covers 14 T cell receptor beta chains from one sample sequenced in a study of T cell responses to AZD1222 COVID-19 vaccine. Clones were sequenced by immunoSEQ multiplex PCR, and TCRdb holds only the in-frame ones, with some missing. The sample lists around 100,000 clones, 90% to 95% occurring once. The source material was peripheral blood, sampled on day 0 of AZD1222 vaccination. Receptors were obtained from an adult in good health.

This sequence joins TRBV6-5 and TRBJ2-1; D is possibly TRBD1 (6 bases). Trimming removed 4 bases from V and 6 bases from J, with 16 bases in between. The germline V gene encodes CDR1 MNHEY and CDR2 SVGAGI. This CDR3 contains 15 residues. The CDR3, as DNA: TGTGCCAGCAGTTTGGGGGCAGGGCGTCGCAATGAGCAGTTCTTC. Protein product: CASSLGAGRRNEQFF.

V is TRBV24-1 and J is TRBJ2-6; no firm D call. From germline, CDR1 is KGHDR and CDR2 SFDVKD. There are 16 residues in the CDR3. The V gene lost 3 bases and the J gene lost 0 bases, with 8 bases spanning the gap. The CDR3 region has the DNA TGTGCCACCAGTGATGGCAGATCCTCTGGGGCCAACGTCCTGACTTTC. Translating gives CATSDGRSSGANVLTF.

The CDR3 protein is CASSPTPGSNEKLFF. CDR3 DNA: TGTGCCAGCTCACCAACCCCAGGTTCTAATGAAAAACTGTTTTTT. The rearrangement joins TRBV18 to TRBJ1-4; D is unclear. This CDR3 has 15 residues. Trimming shortened V by 2 bases and J by 3 bases, and 10 bases separated the two germline ends. Germline V gene sequence: CDR1 KGHSH, CDR2 LQKENI.

J is TRBJ1-2 and V is TRBV25-1, with D possibly being TRBD1 (5 bases). Germline assignment: CDR1 MGHDK and CDR2 SYGVNS. The germline V and J ends were trimmed by 0 bases and 8 bases, with 13 bases remaining between them. This CDR3 has 14 residues. The CDR3 DNA reads TGTGCCAGCAGTGAATACGGGGGGTCTGGGGGCTACACCTTC. This gives the protein CASSEYGGSGGYTF.

The chain links TRBV6-5 to TRBJ1-3, with D hard to call. Germline V CDR1 and CDR2: MNHEY, SVGAGI. The CDR3 has 14 residues. V gave up 4 bases and J gave up 1 base, with 8 bases separating them. Here the CDR3 DNA reads TGTGCCAGCAGTTTTTCGGGTTCTGGAAACACCATATATTTT. It specifies CASSFSGSGNTIYF.

The chain carries TRBV6-5 and TRBJ2-5; D is unclear. The CDR3 has 13 residues. From germline, CDR1 is MNHEY and CDR2 SVGAGI. The ends were cut back, 7 bases at V and 2 bases at J, with 11 bases in the middle. CDR3 amino acids: CASIKGQQETQYF. The DNA of the CDR3 is TGTGCCAGCATCAAGGGTCAACAAGAGACCCAGTACTTC.

V is TRBV9 and J is TRBJ1-2; a weak D match, TRBD1 (5 bases). Trimming took off 6 bases at V and 4 bases at J, with 19 bases between the two ends. Germline V gene lookup returns CDR1 SGDLS and CDR2 YYNGEE. The CDR3 length is 15 residues. The CDR3 DNA reads as TGTGCCAGCAACAACCCGGGGGACCTCCCCTATGGCTACACCTTC. Its translation: CASNNPGDLPYGYTF.

CDR3 sequence reads: CATGQEDYEQYF. CDR3 DNA: TGTGCCACCGGACAGGAAGACTACGAGCAGTACTTC. The V call is TRBV24-1, the J call TRBJ2-7, with TRBD1 matching over 7 bases. The germline CDR1 and CDR2 sequences are KGHDR and SFDVKD. The J segment lost 3 bases and the V segment lost 9 bases, leaving 4 bases of the junction unmatched. The CDR3 spans 12 residues.

This chain links TRBV28 with TRBJ1-1; D is unresolved. V lost 3 bases to trimming and J lost 1 base, with 9 bases between them. The CDR3 spans 14 residues. Per the germline V gene, CDR1 is MDHEN and CDR2 is SYDVKM. The CDR3 reads CASSFPASNTEAFF. The CDR3 DNA follows: TGTGCCAGCAGTTTCCCTGCCTCGAACACTGAAGCTTTCTTT.

The chain has TRBV28 and TRBJ1-5, with 9 positions matching TRBD1. Germline CDR1 and CDR2: MDHEN and SYDVKM. V lost 6 bases to trimming and J lost 4 bases; unmatched junction nucleotides: 10. This CDR3 contains 16 residues. CDR3 sequence (DNA): TGTGCCAGCAGGACCGTTTCGACAGGGGGGAATCAGCCCCAGCATTTT. It codes for CASRTVSTGGNQPQHF.

This rearrangement joins TRBV2 to TRBJ1-1; possibly TRBD1 for D (5 bases). In germline, CDR1 is SNHLY, CDR2 FYNNEI. V was clipped by 11 bases and J by 1 base, with 14 bases between them. This CDR3 is built from 13 residues. The DNA for the CDR3 is TGTGCCGGAACCAGGGTTTCGAACACTGAAGCTTTCTTT. Encoded protein: CAGTRVSNTEAFF.

The chain uses TRBV19 and TRBJ2-1, with 9 bases lining up with TRBD1. With 6 bases clipped from V and 7 bases from J, the junction kept 4 bases outside the gene matches. The CDR3 contains 13 residues. Germline V CDR1 and CDR2: LNHDA, SQIVND (reference sequence). The CDR3 DNA reads as TGTGCCAGTAGCTCGACAGGGGGTAATGAGCAGTTCTTC. Protein product: CASSSTGGNEQFF.

The CDR3 protein is CASSRRLNTEAFF. The CDR3 DNA is TGTGCCAGCAGCAGAAGGTTAAACACTGAAGCTTTCTTT. The chain links TRBV11-3 to TRBJ1-1, with D uncertain. Germline CDR1 is SGHNT and CDR2 is YENEEA. This CDR3 region has 13 residues. Trimming left V 5 bases short and J 2 bases short, with 9 bases between.

This clone was counted once. The chain links TRBV23-1 to TRBJ2-3; possibly TRBD1 for D (6 bases). TRBV23-1 qualifies as an ORF whose function is uncertain. V lost 0 bases, J lost 6 bases, and 10 bases lay in between. The CDR3 loop spans 14 amino acids. The CDR3 nucleotides are TGCGCCAGCAGTCAATCCCAGGGGTGCGATACGCAGTATTTT. It specifies CASSQSQGCDTQYF.